This TCR beta chain was recorded in a study of PD-1 blockade in classical Hodgkin lymphoma. The germline gives CDR1 SGHTS, CDR2 YDEGEE. Trimming left V 0 bases short and J 7 bases short, with 5 bases between. CDR3 length: 12 amino acids. Every patient relapsed after autologous stem cell transplantation, and brentuximab vedotin exposure varied. TCRdb keeps only in-frame clones here, not all; method: immunoSEQ multiplex PCR. The table includes around 99,000 clones, roughly four fifths detected once. The receptor's source is a human donor with classical Hodgkin lymphoma. Sequenced material: peripheral blood mononuclear cells (PBMCs), taken before the second cycle of nivolumab. The chain recombines TRBV5-8 with TRBJ1-5, with D uncertain. CDR3 region: CASSLVGQPQHF. CDR3 DNA sequence: TGTGCCAGCAGCTTGGTTGGGCAGCCCCAGCATTTT.